These 8 T cell receptor beta chains were all obtained from the same sample, sequenced in a study of human T cells and chemical hapten exposure. Specified time point: patch test 2, 6 weeks after DPC sensitization. Treatment denoted: therapeutic diphenylcyclopropenone sensitization with weekly scalp DPC. TCRdb re-analysed the RACE reads in MiXCR, keeping a single row per CDR3 protein. The repertoire includes approximately 91,000 distinct CDR3 sequences, 11% of them detected once, and around 1.4% sits in the top ten. The sample was whole blood, taken in connection with sensitization to the hapten diphenylcyclopropenone (DPC). Receptors originate from a man between 18 and 35 years old with alopecia areata. Some clones in this sample may be carry-over from other donors' samples.

In this sample, this clonotype turned up a few times. The gene calls are TRBV6-6 and TRBJ2-1; D may be TRBD1 or TRBD2 (5 bases each). The CDR3 runs 16 residues. Trimming took off 4 bases at V and 8 bases at J, with 21 bases between the two ends. Germline assignment: CDR1 MNHNY and CDR2 SVGAGI (reference sequence). The CDR3 DNA sequence: TGTGCCAGCAGTTCCCTTAGGGGACCGTCGATCGATGAGCAGTTCTTC. Protein sequence: CASSSLRGPSIDEQFF.

The table lists this clonotype with many counts. The rearrangement joins TRBV6-5 to TRBJ1-6; 12 nucleotides match TRBD1. The V gene end was trimmed by 0 bases and the J gene end by 6 bases; junction bases not matched to a gene: 3. Germline V gene lookup returns CDR1 MNHEY and CDR2 SVGAGI. The CDR3 runs to 17 residues. CDR3 nucleotide sequence: TGTGCCAGCAGTTACTCGGGGACAGGGGGCTTTAATTCACCCCTCCACTTT. Translating it yields CASSYSGTGGFNSPLHF.

This clonotype was detected ten times or more. The gene calls are TRBV6-2 or TRBV6-3 and TRBJ1-1, with 7 bases that match TRBD1. This CDR3 has 15 amino acids. Germline lookup yields CDR1 MNHEY and CDR2 SVGEGT. Germline trimming cut 0 bases from V and 3 bases from J; bases unmatched to any gene: 4. CDR3 DNA: TGTGCCAGCAGTTACTCGGCAGGGGGGGACACTGAAGCTTTCTTT. This codes for CASSYSAGGDTEAFF.

This clonotype was seen many times. V usage is TRBV6-2 or TRBV6-3 and J usage is TRBJ1-2; D perhaps matches TRBD1 (6 bases). V was pared by 6 bases and J by 2 bases, with 13 bases between. CDR3 size: 14 residues. Germline V gene lookup returns CDR1 MNHEY and CDR2 SVGEGT. The CDR3 protein is CASSLLQGNYGYTF. Here the CDR3 DNA reads TGTGCCAGCAGCCTCCTTCAGGGGAACTATGGCTACACCTTC.

In its sample, this clonotype was seen a few times. This sequence joins TRBV11-2 and TRBJ1-1, with 7 nucleotides matching TRBD1. V was clipped by 7 bases and J by 4 bases; unmatched bases: 6. The V gene's germline CDR1 is SGHAT and CDR2 FQNNGV. The CDR3 is 13 residues long. The CDR3 region is CASTPDRATEAFF. The CDR3 nucleotides read TGTGCCAGCACCCCCGACAGGGCCACTGAAGCTTTCTTT.

This clonotype was detected many times. The chain links TRBV20-1 to TRBJ2-3; D tentatively reads TRBD1 or TRBD2 (6 bases each). CDR1 DFQATT and CDR2 SNEGSKA come from the germline V gene (reference sequence). The CDR3 sequence is 14 residues long. V lost 4 bases and J 3 bases, leaving 14 bases between the germline ends. The DNA for the CDR3 is TGCAGTGCTAACCGGGGGCTGAGGACAGATACGCAGTATTTT. As protein: CSANRGLRTDTQYF.

This clonotype has only a few counts. This chain uses TRBV6-5 with TRBJ1-4; 9 nucleotides match TRBD1. Germline assignment: CDR1 MNHEY and CDR2 SVGAGI. This CDR3 comprises 15 residues. J gave up 10 bases and V 0 bases, and 6 bases lay outside the gene matches. CDR3 coding DNA: TGTGCCAGCAGTTACTCGGACAGGGGTAGTGGAAAACTGTTTTTT. It codes for CASSYSDRGSGKLFF.

The V and J genes are TRBV20-1 and TRBJ2-7; D might be TRBD1 or TRBD2, each matching 5 bases. The germline CDR1 and CDR2 sequences are DFQATT and SNEGSKA (reference sequence). The CDR3 contains 13 residues. The V end was cut by 0 bases, the J end by 2 bases, with 8 bases between. The CDR3 DNA sequence: TGCAGTGCTAGAGATCGGGGCGCCTACGAGCAGTACGTC. Protein product: CSARDRGAYEQYV.